This TCR beta chain came from a study of cytomegalovirus exposure and HLA in healthy donors. Findings and caveats of the study: TCR beta V segments were, for the most part, productive about 87% or about 30% of the time in an earlier analysis.

A multiplex PCR was run with 60 Vbeta primers and 13 Jbeta primers. TCRdb's copy holds only in-frame clones and misses some; the assay was immunoSEQ multiplex PCR. Altogether roughly 20,000 clones are present, around 77% being singletons, with the ten largest covering approximately 7.4%. A word on this clone: Its antigen is unidentified. Sequence at one end of the junction differs from germline and may be a read error.

There are 17 residues in the CDR3. Germline V gene data show CDR1 as SGHNT and CDR2 as YYREEE (reference sequence). The receptor's source is a man aged 55 to 70 in good health and CMV-seronegative. Sequenced sample: PBMCs. This chain links TRBV5-4 with TRBJ2-1; 12 bases agree with TRBD2. CDR3 sequence: CASRLGTSGGPYNEQFF. The CDR3 DNA is TGTGCCAGCCGCTTGGGCACTAGCGGGGGGCCGTACAATGAGCAGTTCTTC.